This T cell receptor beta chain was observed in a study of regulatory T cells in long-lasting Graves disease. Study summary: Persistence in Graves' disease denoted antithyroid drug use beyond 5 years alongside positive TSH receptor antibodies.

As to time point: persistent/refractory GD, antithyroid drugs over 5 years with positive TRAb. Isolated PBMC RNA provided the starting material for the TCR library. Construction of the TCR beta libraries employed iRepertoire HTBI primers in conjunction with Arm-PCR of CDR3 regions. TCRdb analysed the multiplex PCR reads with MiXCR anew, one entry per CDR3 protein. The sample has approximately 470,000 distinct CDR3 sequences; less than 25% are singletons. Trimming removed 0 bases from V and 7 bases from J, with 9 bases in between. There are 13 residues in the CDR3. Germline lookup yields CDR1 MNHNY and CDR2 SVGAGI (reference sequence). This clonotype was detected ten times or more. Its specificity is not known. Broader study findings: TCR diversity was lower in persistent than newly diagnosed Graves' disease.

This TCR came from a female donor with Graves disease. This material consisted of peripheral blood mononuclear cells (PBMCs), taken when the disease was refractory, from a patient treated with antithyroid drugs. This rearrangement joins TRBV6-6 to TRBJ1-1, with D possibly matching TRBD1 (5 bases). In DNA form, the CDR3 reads TGTGCCAGCAGTTACTCGGGGGAGGGTGAAGCTTTCTTT. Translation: CASSYSGEGEAFF.